This TCR beta chain was observed in a study of technical replicates of blood from several donors. Germline V gene sequence: CDR1 MNHEY, CDR2 SVGAGI. V lost 0 bases and J 3 bases, leaving 5 bases between the germline ends. CDR3 length: 13 residues. Clones were sequenced by immunoSEQ multiplex PCR, and TCRdb holds only the in-frame ones, with some missing. The data show under 100,000 clones, with about 96% seen just once and about 0.31% held by the top ten. The receptor comes from a human donor in good health. The sequencing sample was made of T cells isolated from PBMCs. The chain links TRBV6-5 to TRBJ2-5; D is undetermined. The CDR3 DNA sequence: TGTGCCAGCAGTTACTCGCGAGAAGAGACCCAGTACTTC. Protein sequence: CASSYSREETQYF.